The 4 T cell receptor beta chains given below trace back to one sample, sequenced in a study of tumor and adjacent non-tumor tissue in lung cancer. A modified ARM-PCR protocol with three rounds of nested PCR amplified TCRbeta. TCRdb itself ran the multiplex PCR reads through MiXCR, one entry per CDR3 protein. The table has over 100,000 distinct CDR3 sequences, 75% seen once. This sample's RNA came from whole unsorted tissue. Source material: lung tumor tissue. Receptors were obtained from a woman aged 55-70 years with non-small cell lung cancer.

As regards this clonotype: At one of its ends the junction is not consistent with the germline gene, which may arise from a read error. The chain joins TRBV6-2 or TRBV6-3 to TRBJ2-1, with a tentative D call TRBD1 (6 bases). This CDR3 has 18 residues. Germline CDR1 is MNHEY and CDR2 is SVGEGT. This CDR3 reads CAISHSAQTGLLYNEQFF. The CDR3 nucleotides read TGTGCCATCAGTCACTCTGCCCAGACAGGACTCCTTTACAATGAGCAGTTCTTC.

This clonotype has ten or more counts. The genes are TRBV12-3 or TRBV12-4 and TRBJ2-3; the D gene is possibly TRBD1 (5 bases). The CDR3 is made up of 13 amino acids. V shed 4 bases and J shed 6 bases, with 11 bases lying between them. CDR3 DNA: TGTGCCAGCAGTTCGGCAGGGCCCGATACGCAGTATTTT. It yields the protein CASSSAGPDTQYF.

The rearrangement links TRBV20-1 to TRBJ2-7; a possible D gene is TRBD2 (6 bases). The germline V gene encodes CDR1 DFQATT and CDR2 SNEGSKA (reference sequence). Between the trimmed V and J ends, which lost 7 bases and 10 bases, there was a span of 20 bases. The CDR3 consists of 12 residues. CDR3 bases: TGCAGTGTTAGTGGACAAACGGGGGAACAGTACTTC. This encodes CSVSGQTGEQYF.

As regards this clonotype: The junction does not match germline at one end; this may be a read error. The chain links TRBV28 to TRBJ2-3; possible D gene TRBD2, 7 bases. Germline values: CDR1 MDHEN, CDR2 SYDVKM. The CDR3 is 15 residues long. CDR3 amino acids: CTSSPWGGAVDTQYF. The CDR3 nucleotides read TGTACCAGCAGTCCCTGGGGGGGGGCTGTAGATACGCAGTATTTT.